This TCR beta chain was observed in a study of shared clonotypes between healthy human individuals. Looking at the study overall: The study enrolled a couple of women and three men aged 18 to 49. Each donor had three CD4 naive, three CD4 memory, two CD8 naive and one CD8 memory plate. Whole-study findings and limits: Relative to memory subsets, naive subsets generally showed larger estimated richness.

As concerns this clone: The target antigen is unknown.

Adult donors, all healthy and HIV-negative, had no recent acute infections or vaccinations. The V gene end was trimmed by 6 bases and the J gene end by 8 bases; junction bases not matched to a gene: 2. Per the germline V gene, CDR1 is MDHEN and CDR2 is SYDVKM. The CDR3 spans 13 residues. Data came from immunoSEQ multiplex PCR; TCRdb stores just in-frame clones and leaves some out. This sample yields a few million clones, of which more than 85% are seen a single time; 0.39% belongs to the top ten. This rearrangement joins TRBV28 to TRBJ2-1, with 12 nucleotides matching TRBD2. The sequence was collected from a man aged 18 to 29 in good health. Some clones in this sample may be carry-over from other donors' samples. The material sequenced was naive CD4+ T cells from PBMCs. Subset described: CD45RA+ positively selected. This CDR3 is CASSLAGGDEQFF. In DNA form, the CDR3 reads TGTGCCAGCAGCCTAGCGGGAGGGGATGAGCAGTTCTTC.